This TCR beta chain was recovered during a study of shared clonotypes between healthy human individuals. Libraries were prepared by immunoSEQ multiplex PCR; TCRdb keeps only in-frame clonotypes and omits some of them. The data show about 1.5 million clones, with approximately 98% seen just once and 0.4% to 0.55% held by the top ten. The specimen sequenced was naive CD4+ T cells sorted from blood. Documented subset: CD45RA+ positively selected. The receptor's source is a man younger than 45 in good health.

The CDR3 is CSVGLAESYNEQFF. The CDR3 region has the DNA TGCAGCGTGGGACTAGCGGAGTCCTACAATGAGCAGTTCTTC. V and J are TRBV29-1 and TRBJ2-1; TRBD2 aligns across 11 bases. V lost 6 bases to trimming and J lost 1 base; unmatched junction nucleotides: 2. Germline CDR1 SQVTM, CDR2 ANQGSEA. This CDR3 has 14 residues.